What follows are 32 T cell receptor beta chains derived from one specimen sequenced in a study of T cell clones after liver transplantation. Sequencing was performed with immunoSEQ multiplex PCR; in TCRdb, only in-frame clones are kept and a portion is missing. This table has tens of thousands of clones, about 88% appearing once. Sample: CD4+ T cells from blood, taken before liver transplant. Receptor source: a human donor who received a liver transplant.

The chain couples TRBV27 to TRBJ2-6; D may be TRBD1 (6 bases). This CDR3 region has 15 residues. V gave up 7 bases and J gave up 2 bases, with 12 bases separating them. Germline CDR1 and CDR2: MNHEY and SMNVEV (reference sequence). CDR3 sequence reads: CASTEQGPGANVLTF. The CDR3 DNA reads TGTGCCAGCACAGAACAGGGACCTGGGGCCAACGTCCTGACTTTC.

The chain has TRBV7-2 and TRBJ1-5; D call uncertain. The CDR3 length is 13 residues. V was shortened by 3 bases and J by 7 bases, with 10 bases between the two germline ends. Germline V lookup: CDR1 SGHTA, CDR2 FQGNSA. The CDR3 reads CASSLDTRQPQHF. DNA of the CDR3: TGTGCCAGCAGCTTGGATACACGCCAGCCCCAGCATTTT.

On this clone itself: The conserved closing phenylalanine or tryptophan is absent in this CDR3, likely reflecting a read error. The DNA is omitted, as the CDR3 cannot be located on it reliably, and the CDR3 follows TCRdb's listing. The V gene is TRBV2, the J gene TRBJ2-7; TRBD1, the table's D call, was not compared with the DNA. The CDR3 has 11 residues if both end residues are counted. The germline gives CDR1 SNHLY, CDR2 FYNNEI. The CDR3 loop is CASSDGGTGDL.

This rearrangement joins TRBV7-8 to TRBJ1-2, with D uncertain. Germline V CDR1 and CDR2: SGHVS, FQNEAQ. The CDR3 is made up of 14 amino acids. Trimming took 5 bases from V and 2 from J, leaving 12 bases between them. CDR3 bases: TGTGCCAGCAGCCCTACAGAGTGGAACTATGGCTACACCTTC. This gives the protein CASSPTEWNYGYTF.

As DNA, the CDR3 is TGTGCCAGCAGCTTAGATGGGGGAGGCGGTAGCAATCAGCCCCAGCATTTT. This sequence encodes CASSLDGGGGSNQPQHF. V and J are TRBV11-2 and TRBJ1-5; tentative D call: TRBD1 (5 bases). The length of the CDR3 is 17 residues. The V gene's germline CDR1 is SGHAT and CDR2 FQNNGV. Trimming shortened V by 0 bases and J by 0 bases, and 12 bases separated the two germline ends.

The chain has TRBV5-1 and TRBJ2-2; TRBD2 matches at 8 bases. Germline CDR1 SGHRS, CDR2 YFSETQ. Unmatched junction bases numbered 4, after V lost 2 bases and J lost 4 bases. The CDR3 length is 15 residues. Written as DNA, the CDR3 is TGCGCCAGCAGCTTAAGCGGGAGTGCCACCGGGGAGCTGTTTTTT. This gives the protein CASSLSGSATGELFF.

The V gene is TRBV18, the J gene TRBJ1-3; D remains ambiguous. The length of the CDR3 is 14 residues. With 3 bases removed from V and 6 bases from J, the gap between germline ends came to 12 bases. Germline CDR1 KGHSH, CDR2 LQKENI. For the CDR3, the DNA is TGTGCCAGCTCACCGACGACAATGGAAAACACCATATATTTT. It encodes CASSPTTMENTIYF.

CDR3 in amino acids: CASGLPGQLNTGELFF. The CDR3, as DNA: TGTGCCAGTGGCCTCCCGGGACAGCTAAACACCGGGGAGCTGTTTTTT. The chain has TRBV19 and TRBJ2-2, with TRBD1 identical over 7 bases. Trimming removed 8 bases from V and 2 bases from J; junction bases left unmatched: 11. The CDR3 has 16 amino acids. CDR1 is LNHDA and CDR2 is SQIVND in the germline V gene (reference sequence).

V usage is TRBV2 and J usage is TRBJ1-3; weak D call: TRBD1 (5 bases). Germline-derived CDR1 and CDR2 are SNHLY and FYNNEI. The CDR3 runs to 22 residues. V was shortened by 2 bases and J by 3 bases, with 32 bases between the two germline ends. CDR3 amino acids: CASSEQVGRQQWGGKIGNTIYF. DNA of the CDR3: TGTGCCAGCAGTGAACAAGTTGGCAGACAACAATGGGGGGGGAAGATTGGAAACACCATATATTTT.

The CDR3 here is CASSTTDNGYTF. The CDR3 DNA follows: TGTGCCAGCAGTACTACAGATAATGGCTACACCTTC. This rearrangement joins TRBV28 to TRBJ1-2, with D unclear. The CDR3 totals 12 residues. V was shortened by 5 bases and J by 6 bases, with 10 bases between the two germline ends. Germline values: CDR1 MDHEN, CDR2 SYDVKM.

This chain links TRBV10-3 with TRBJ1-5, with a tentative D call TRBD1 (5 bases). Germline CDR1 ENHRY, CDR2 SYGVKD. V was trimmed by 7 bases and J by 8 bases, leaving 15 bases between them. The CDR3 is 13 amino acids. The CDR3 nucleotides read TGTGCCATCACCGCGGAACCCAGGGAGCCCCAGCATTTT. It specifies CAITAEPREPQHF.

The chain links TRBV5-1 to TRBJ2-7; D may correspond to TRBD1 or TRBD2 (5 bases each). CDR3 length equals 15 residues. V lost 0 bases and J 5 bases, leaving 15 bases between the germline ends. Germline CDR1 SGHRS, CDR2 YFSETQ. The CDR3 region has the DNA TGCGCCAGCAGCTTGGTGCTGTCCCTGGGGGACGAGCAGTACTTC. This encodes CASSLVLSLGDEQYF.

The CDR3, as DNA: TGTGCCAGCAGCGCTTACCCTGGGGCGGGAAACACCATATATTTT. It yields the protein CASSAYPGAGNTIYF. The chain combines TRBV9 with TRBJ1-3; weak D call: TRBD1 (5 bases). CDR3 length equals 15 residues. CDR1 is SGDLS, CDR2 YYNGEE, per germline. Trimming removed 3 bases at V and 4 bases at J, with 14 bases between.

The chain is built from TRBV6-5 and TRBJ1-1, with a possible D match to TRBD1 (5 bases). Per germline, CDR1 MNHEY and CDR2 SVGAGI. The CDR3 length is 14 residues. Trimming cost V 6 bases and J 8 bases, with 19 bases left between them. The CDR3 DNA follows: TGTGCCAGCAGCCTACGGGGACCGGAGGACGAAGCTTTCTTT. Residues: CASSLRGPEDEAFF.

This chain connects TRBV6-1 to TRBJ1-2; possibly TRBD1 for D (6 bases). In germline, CDR1 is MNHNS, CDR2 SASEGT. V was pared by 4 bases and J by 4 bases, with 10 bases between. CDR3 length equals 13 residues. The CDR3 sequence is CASSVGTLYGYTF. The DNA for the CDR3 is TGTGCCAGCAGTGTCGGGACACTCTATGGCTACACCTTC.

The CDR3 protein is CASSMQPGQGTQPQHF. DNA of the CDR3: TGTGCCAGTAGTATGCAACCGGGACAGGGAACTCAGCCCCAGCATTTT. J is TRBJ1-5 and V is TRBV19; 9 bases map to TRBD1. The trim removed 3 bases at V and 6 bases at J, leaving 9 bases unmatched. Germline V gives CDR1 LNHDA, CDR2 SQIVND (reference sequence). The CDR3 has 16 amino acids.

This clone is a singleton in its sample. The chain combines TRBV7-9 with TRBJ1-5, with D unclear. The CDR3 spans 13 residues. V dropped 3 bases and J dropped 5 bases, with 8 bases sitting between them. Germline V CDR1 and CDR2: SEHNR, FQNEAQ (reference sequence). CDR3 nucleotides: TGTGCCAGCAGCTTTGGGGAGGATCAGCCCCAGCATTTT. Encoded protein: CASSFGEDQPQHF.

The V gene is TRBV2, the J gene TRBJ2-1, with unresolved D. Trimming removed 3 bases at V and 0 bases at J, with 9 bases between. This CDR3 region has 15 residues. Germline-derived CDR1 and CDR2 are SNHLY and FYNNEI. CDR3 protein: CASSDRASSYNEQFF. CDR3 nucleotide sequence: TGTGCCAGCAGTGACCGAGCCTCCTCCTACAATGAGCAGTTCTTC.

The V gene is TRBV27, the J gene TRBJ2-7; 10 nucleotides line up with TRBD2. V gave up 6 bases and J gave up 2 bases; unmatched junction bases: 4. The CDR3 loop spans 14 amino acids. CDR1 is MNHEY and CDR2 is SMNVEV in the germline V gene (reference sequence). The CDR3 region is CASRRLAGTYEQYF. CDR3 bases: TGTGCCAGCAGACGACTAGCGGGTACCTACGAGCAGTACTTC.

The V call is TRBV7-2, the J call TRBJ2-5; 10 nucleotides agree with TRBD2. CDR1 is SGHTA, CDR2 FQGNSA, per germline. Trimming cost V 2 bases and J 5 bases; bases outside gene matches: 11. There are 17 residues in the CDR3. The DNA of the CDR3 is TGTGCCAGCAGCTTAATGGCTAGCGGGAGAGGCGGGGAGACCCAGTACTTC. Amino acids: CASSLMASGRGGETQYF.

The chain is built from TRBV5-1 and TRBJ2-7, with D hard to call. Deletions cut 0 bases from V and 2 bases from J, with 12 bases between. CDR3 size: 15 residues. Germline V gene sequence: CDR1 SGHRS, CDR2 YFSETQ. The CDR3 reads CASSLALGSTYEQYF. In DNA, the CDR3 is TGCGCCAGCAGCTTGGCCTTGGGCAGCACCTACGAGCAGTACTTC. The complete variable domain, with remaining parts taken from reference TRBV5-1 and TRBJ2-7, reads KAGVTQTPRYLIKTRGQQVTLSCSPISGHRSVSWYQQTPGQGLQFLFEYFSETQRNKGNFPGRFSGRQFSNSRSEMNVSTLELGDSALYLCASSLALGSTYEQYFGPGTRLTVT.

The chain recombines TRBV7-6 with TRBJ2-1; 11 bases are a match to TRBD2. Trimming removed 5 bases from V and 6 bases from J; junction bases left unmatched: 3. The length of the CDR3 is 14 residues. From germline, CDR1 is SGHVS and CDR2 FNYEAQ. Here the CDR3 DNA reads TGTGCCAGCAGCCCCGGACTAGCGGGCAATGAGCAGTTCTTC. Protein product: CASSPGLAGNEQFF.

J is TRBJ2-1 and V is TRBV29-1, with unresolved D. Trimming pared 7 bases from V and 7 bases from J, leaving 20 bases between. The germline V gene has CDR1 SQVTM and CDR2 ANQGSEA. This CDR3 contains 14 residues. The CDR3: CSARSDTDGNEQFF. DNA for the CDR3: TGCAGCGCTAGGTCAGACACCGACGGGAATGAGCAGTTCTTC.

This chain connects TRBV6-6 to TRBJ1-4; D is possibly TRBD1 (6 bases). This CDR3 comprises 16 residues. V dropped 6 bases and J dropped 1 base, with 15 bases sitting between them. Per the germline V gene, CDR1 is MNHNY and CDR2 is SVGAGI (reference sequence). Here the CDR3 reads CASSSTKQGTNEKLFF. The CDR3 DNA is TGTGCCAGCAGCTCAACTAAACAGGGAACTAATGAAAAACTGTTTTTT.

J is TRBJ2-2 and V is TRBV19; TRBD2 agrees at 9 bases. CDR1 and CDR2 (germline): LNHDA, SQIVND (reference sequence). The CDR3 totals 16 residues. V dropped 4 bases and J dropped 1; count of bases not matched to a gene: 4. The CDR3: CASSKLAGLNTGELFF. For the CDR3, the DNA is TGTGCCAGTAGTAAGCTAGCGGGATTGAACACCGGGGAGCTGTTTTTT.

The V call is TRBV29-1, the J call TRBJ1-1; no clear D gene. The CDR3 contains 13 residues. V lost 4 bases and J 0 bases, leaving 9 bases between the germline ends. Germline V gene sequence: CDR1 SQVTM, CDR2 ANQGSEA. The CDR3 nucleotides are TGCAGCGTTGCACCTCACATGAACACTGAAGCTTTCTTT. This encodes CSVAPHMNTEAFF.

The chain couples TRBV2 to TRBJ2-2; unclear D gene. The V end was cut by 0 bases, the J end by 0 bases, with 5 bases between. Germline-derived CDR1 and CDR2 are SNHLY and FYNNEI. The CDR3 spans 15 residues. The CDR3: CASSEALANTGELFF. CDR3 nucleotide sequence: TGTGCCAGCAGTGAAGCTCTTGCGAACACCGGGGAGCTGTTTTTT. Complete variable domain (other parts from reference TRBV2 and TRBJ2-2): EPEVTQTPSHQVTQMGQEVILRCVPISNHLYFYWYRQILGQKVEFLVSFYNNEISEKSEIFDDQFSVERPDGSNFTLKIRSTKLEDSAMYFCASSEALANTGELFFGEGSRLTVL.

The chain combines TRBV27 with TRBJ1-2; D is undetermined. Trimming cost V 10 bases and J 8 bases, with 17 bases left between them. Germline V gives CDR1 MNHEY, CDR2 SMNVEV (reference sequence). The CDR3 covers 12 residues. CDR3 residues: CATGDHNRGYTF. CDR3 DNA: TGTGCCACCGGCGACCATAATCGAGGCTACACCTTC.

The rearrangement joins TRBV15 to TRBJ1-5; D is ambiguous. With 0 bases removed from V and 5 bases from J, the gap between germline ends came to 17 bases. The CDR3 is 17 residues long. Germline values: CDR1 LNHNV, CDR2 YYDKDF (reference sequence). CDR3 in amino acids: CATSRDEGSRFYQPQHF. The CDR3 nucleotides read TGTGCCACCAGCAGAGATGAAGGTAGCAGGTTTTATCAGCCCCAGCATTTT.

The chain combines TRBV14 with TRBJ2-1; tentative D call: TRBD2 (7 bases). Germline V CDR1 and CDR2: SGHDN, FVKESK. The V and J ends lost 2 bases and 9 bases respectively, with 17 bases between them. This CDR3 has 15 residues. In DNA, the CDR3 is TGTGCCAGCAGCCAAATTTTAGGAGGGGGGGGTGAGCAGTTCTTC. Its translation is CASSQILGGGGEQFF.

In regard to this clone: At the DNA level, this CDR3 is encoded by other sequences in the same sample as well. The genes are TRBV11-2 and TRBJ1-5; D remains ambiguous. This CDR3 is built from 14 residues. Trimming shortened V by 0 bases and J by 0 bases, and 3 bases separated the two germline ends. Germline V lookup: CDR1 SGHAT, CDR2 FQNNGV. CDR3 in amino acids: CASSLEASNQPQHF. DNA of the CDR3: TGTGCCAGCAGCTTAGAGGCTAGCAATCAGCCCCAGCATTTT.

The chain employs TRBV28 and TRBJ1-1; D is ambiguous. Germline-derived CDR1 and CDR2 are MDHEN and SYDVKM. Trimming left V 5 bases short and J 3 bases short, with 7 bases between. The CDR3 loop spans 12 amino acids. The CDR3 here is CASSRTDTEAFF. The CDR3 DNA follows: TGTGCCAGCAGTCGGACGGACACTGAAGCTTTCTTT. Using reference TRBV28 and TRBJ1-1 for the parts outside the CDR3, the full variable domain is DVKVTQSSRYLVKRTGEKVFLECVQDMDHENMFWYRQDPGLGLRLIYFSYDVKMKEKGDIPEGYSVSREKKERFSLILESASTNQTSMYLCASSRTDTEAFFGQGTRLTVV.